The next 28 T cell receptor beta chains were all read from a single sample in a study of blood T cells in healthy people across ages. PCR was performed a second time for about 6 to 12 cycles using a sample-barcoded 5' primer and a J-beta primer mix. Each CDR3 protein gets one entry after TCRdb re-called the 5' RACE reads with MiXCR. The sample contains about 1,600,000 distinct CDR3 sequences, about 40% of which appear only once. Sequenced input: blood. These receptor sequences come from a woman aged 18-29 years in good health.

The chain joins TRBV7-8 to TRBJ2-5; the D is unclear. CDR1 SGHVS and CDR2 FQNEAQ come from the germline V gene. The V and J ends lost 1 base and 1 base respectively, with 7 bases between them. CDR3 length: 14 amino acids. The CDR3 DNA follows: TGTGCCAGCAGCTTAGTAGAGGCCCAAGAGACCCAGTACTTC. Encoded protein: CASSLVEAQETQYF.

The V call is TRBV28, the J call TRBJ2-5; D not resolved. The germline V and J ends were trimmed by 7 bases and 2 bases, with 5 bases remaining between them. The CDR3 consists of 11 residues. Per the germline V gene, CDR1 is MDHEN and CDR2 is SYDVKM. CDR3 DNA: TGTGCCAGCACGACACAAGAGACCCAGTACTTC. As protein: CASTTQETQYF.

The rearrangement links TRBV7-2 to TRBJ2-2, with unresolved D. Trimming removed 1 base from V and 6 bases from J, with 12 bases in between. The CDR3 loop spans 15 amino acids. Germline V gene data show CDR1 as SGHTA and CDR2 as FQGNSA. The CDR3 reads CASSLVGYGAGELFF. The CDR3 nucleotides are TGTGCCAGCAGCTTAGTGGGGTATGGGGCCGGGGAGCTGTTTTTT. The whole variable domain, filled in from reference TRBV7-2 and TRBJ2-2, reads GAGVSQSPSNKVTEKGKDVELRCDPISGHTALYWYRQSLGQGLEFLIYFQGNSAPDKSGLPSDRFSAERTGGSVSTLTIQRTQQEDSAVYLCASSLVGYGAGELFFGEGSRLTVL.

The chain carries TRBV3-1 and TRBJ1-3; D gene unclear. The CDR3 is made up of 16 amino acids. Germline CDR1 reads LGHDT; CDR2 reads YNNKEL (reference sequence). Trimming pared 5 bases from V and 4 bases from J, leaving 18 bases between. CDR3 loop: CASSNNLWGDGNTIYF. The DNA of the CDR3 is TGTGCCAGCAGCAATAATCTATGGGGAGACGGAAACACCATATATTTT.

The CDR3 sequence: CASSAPGTEKRLEQFF. As DNA, the CDR3 is TGTGCCAGCAGTGCCCCCGGGACAGAAAAGAGACTTGAGCAGTTCTTC. V usage is TRBV6-1 and J usage is TRBJ2-1; 7 bases align to TRBD1. The CDR3 sequence is 16 residues long. The J segment lost 9 bases and the V segment lost 4 bases, leaving 15 bases of the junction unmatched. Looked up from germline, CDR1 is MNHNS and CDR2 is SASEGT.

This clonotype turned up a few times. The genes are TRBV29-1 and TRBJ2-1, with 10 bases aligning to TRBD2. The V segment lost 3 bases and the J segment 3 bases; nucleotides outside the gene matches: 11. CDR3 length: 17 residues. Germline CDR1 SQVTM, CDR2 ANQGSEA. CDR3 DNA sequence: TGCAGCGTTGATGGGAGCCAGACTAGCGGGCGCTACAATGAGCAGTTCTTC. Amino acids: CSVDGSQTSGRYNEQFF.

J is TRBJ2-7 and V is TRBV19; TRBD1 agrees at 8 bases. Germline CDR1 LNHDA, CDR2 SQIVND (reference sequence). CDR3 size: 13 residues. V was pared by 5 bases and J by 10 bases, with 10 bases of the junction left unmatched. CDR3 region: CASSPGQGEAQYF. The CDR3 DNA is TGTGCCAGTAGTCCCGGACAGGGCGAGGCCCAGTACTTC.

The chain joins TRBV6-1 to TRBJ2-7; 7 nucleotides line up with TRBD1. Germline loops: CDR1 MNHNS, CDR2 SASEGT. The V gene end was trimmed by 6 bases and the J gene end by 3 bases; junction bases not matched to a gene: 5. The CDR3 loop spans 13 amino acids. The CDR3 protein is CASRTGPLYEQYF. The CDR3 nucleotides read TGTGCCAGCAGGACAGGGCCCCTCTACGAGCAGTACTTC.

This clonotype was picked up a small number of times. V usage is TRBV29-1 and J usage is TRBJ2-3; D possibly corresponds to TRBD2 (6 bases). Trimming cost V 5 bases and J 4 bases, with 13 bases left between them. The CDR3 consists of 13 residues. CDR1 and CDR2 (germline): SQVTM, ANQGSEA. The CDR3 coding sequence is TGCAGCGTTAGGGGACTTCCTTCAGATACGCAGTATTTT. Protein sequence: CSVRGLPSDTQYF.

At least ten counts were recorded for this clonotype. This chain uses TRBV5-1 with TRBJ2-1, with unresolved D. Germline V lookup: CDR1 SGHRS, CDR2 YFSETQ. The CDR3 contains 12 residues. The germline V and J ends were trimmed by 3 bases and 7 bases, with 8 bases remaining between them. The CDR3 loop reads CASSSVVNEQFF. In nucleotides, the CDR3 is TGCGCCAGCAGCTCGGTAGTGAATGAGCAGTTCTTC.

The chain links TRBV7-6 to TRBJ1-1; D is possibly TRBD1 (6 bases). V lost 3 bases, J lost 1 base, and 9 bases lay in between. CDR3 length: 14 residues. The germline CDR1 and CDR2 sequences are SGHVS and FNYEAQ. The CDR3 sequence is CASSFIQGNTEAFF. The CDR3 nucleotides are TGTGCCAGCAGCTTCATACAGGGGAACACTGAAGCTTTCTTT.

This clonotype was detected a few times. This rearrangement joins TRBV20-1 to TRBJ1-6; D not resolved. Trimming removed 1 base at V and 7 bases at J, with 20 bases between. Germline lookup yields CDR1 DFQATT and CDR2 SNEGSKA (reference sequence). The length of the CDR3 is 17 residues. The CDR3 region has the DNA TGCAGTGCTAGAGTAAGCCCGTCCGTAGGCCCAAATTCACCCCTCCACTTT. Encoded protein: CSARVSPSVGPNSPLHF.

The V gene is TRBV2, the J gene TRBJ1-6; possibly TRBD1 for D (5 bases). Looked up from germline, CDR1 is SNHLY and CDR2 is FYNNEI. The germline V and J ends were trimmed by 7 bases and 0 bases, with 10 bases remaining between them. This CDR3 contains 15 residues. CDR3 coding DNA: TGTGCCAGCACGCAGGGTCGCTCCTATAATTCACCCCTCCACTTT. Protein: CASTQGRSYNSPLHF. The full variable domain, rest sourced from reference TRBV2 and TRBJ1-6, is EPEVTQTPSHQVTQMGQEVILRCVPISNHLYFYWYRQILGQKVEFLVSFYNNEISEKSEIFDDQFSVERPDGSNFTLKIRSTKLEDSAMYFCASTQGRSYNSPLHFGNGTRLTVT.

This clonotype came up a few times. The chain couples TRBV2 to TRBJ2-3; 10 bases align to TRBD2. V shed 8 bases and J 2 bases; nucleotides not matched to a gene: 7. CDR3 length equals 15 residues. Germline CDR1 is SNHLY and CDR2 is FYNNEI. The CDR3 DNA sequence: TGTGCCAGCGAGGGACTAGCGCGATCCACAGATACGCAGTATTTT. This encodes CASEGLARSTDTQYF.

The rearrangement uses TRBV5-1 and TRBJ2-1, with 7 bases fitting TRBD2. Per the germline V gene, CDR1 is SGHRS and CDR2 is YFSETQ. V gave up 8 bases and J gave up 7 bases; unmatched junction bases: 6. The CDR3 consists of 12 residues. CDR3 coding DNA: TGCGCCAGTCGGGGGGATGGAAATGAGCAGTTCTTC. The encoded protein is CASRGDGNEQFF.

The rearrangement links TRBV11-2 to TRBJ2-5; 14 nucleotides line up with TRBD2. The CDR3 has 19 residues. Germline lookup yields CDR1 SGHAT and CDR2 FQNNGV. With V trimmed by 4 bases and J by 4 bases, 14 bases remained unmatched. CDR3 amino acids: CASSSKTRTSGGPIETQYF. Written as DNA, the CDR3 is TGTGCCAGCAGCTCGAAGACACGGACTAGCGGGGGGCCCATAGAGACCCAGTACTTC.

The rearrangement joins TRBV28 to TRBJ2-6, with 8 bases that match TRBD1. This CDR3 region has 16 residues. CDR1 and CDR2 (germline): MDHEN, SYDVKM. The V segment lost 6 bases and the J segment 4 bases; nucleotides outside the gene matches: 8. The CDR3 reads CASRTWTGFGANVLTF. DNA for the CDR3: TGTGCCAGCAGGACTTGGACAGGGTTCGGGGCCAACGTCCTGACTTTC.

This clonotype has more than one count but fewer than ten. The chain uses TRBV2 and TRBJ2-5; 9 bases align to TRBD2. The J call could be wrong; TRBJ2-7 is a better fit for the DNA end. This CDR3 has 12 amino acids. In germline, CDR1 is SNHLY, CDR2 FYNNEI. CDR3 nucleotide sequence: TGTGCCAGCCCAGCGGGAGGCCACGAGCAGTACTTC. Amino acid sequence: CASPAGGHEQYF.

CDR3 sequence reads: CASSYEWNTEAFF. As DNA, the CDR3 is TGTGCCAGCAGTTATGAGTGGAACACTGAAGCTTTCTTT. This chain joins TRBV6-6 and TRBJ1-1, with D unresolved. The CDR3 is 13 amino acids. Germline values: CDR1 MNHNY, CDR2 SVGAGI (reference sequence). V shed 3 bases and J shed 1 base, with 6 bases lying between them.

This chain connects TRBV29-1 to TRBJ2-1; D is perhaps TRBD2 (6 bases). The CDR3 contains 18 residues. CDR1 is SQVTM and CDR2 is ANQGSEA in the germline V gene. Trimming pared 7 bases from V and 4 bases from J, leaving 29 bases between. The CDR3 sequence: CSAAFGGRVFPKYNEQFF. CDR3 bases: TGCAGCGCCGCCTTCGGGGGACGTGTCTTCCCCAAGTACAATGAGCAGTTCTTC.

The chain links TRBV28 to TRBJ2-1, with D unresolved. The V gene's germline CDR1 is MDHEN and CDR2 SYDVKM. The CDR3 has 15 amino acids. V was trimmed by 0 bases and J by 2 bases, leaving 8 bases between them. CDR3 nucleotides: TGTGCCAGCAGTTTATGGCCGGCAACCTACAATGAGCAGTTCTTC. Translating gives CASSLWPATYNEQFF.

The sample holds a few counts of this clonotype. This sequence joins TRBV5-1 and TRBJ2-6; the D gene could be TRBD1 or TRBD2 (6 bases each). This CDR3 has 19 amino acids. Trimming left V 4 bases short and J 1 base short, with 21 bases between. Germline CDR1 reads SGHRS; CDR2 reads YFSETQ. The CDR3 DNA reads as TGCGCCAGCAGCGTGGGGGGCCCGGGATCAGGATCTGGGGCCAACGTCCTGACTTTC. Translating gives CASSVGGPGSGSGANVLTF.

The chain's CDR3 is CASMANYGYTF. The CDR3 nucleotides are TGTGCCAGCATGGCTAACTATGGCTACACCTTC. The V gene is TRBV2, the J gene TRBJ1-2, with D unresolved. Trimming removed 7 bases from V and 0 bases from J, with 3 bases in between. Germline V gene data show CDR1 as SNHLY and CDR2 as FYNNEI. This CDR3 region has 11 residues. Combining the CDR3 with reference TRBV2 and TRBJ1-2 gives the whole variable domain EPEVTQTPSHQVTQMGQEVILRCVPISNHLYFYWYRQILGQKVEFLVSFYNNEISEKSEIFDDQFSVERPDGSNFTLKIRSTKLEDSAMYFCASMANYGYTFGSGTRLTVV.

The rearrangement joins TRBV6-1 to TRBJ1-5; D is uncertain. Trimming took off 4 bases at V and 2 bases at J, with 12 bases between the two ends. The length of the CDR3 is 15 residues. Germline loops: CDR1 MNHNS, CDR2 SASEGT. CDR3: CASSAQRWGNQPQHF. The CDR3 nucleotides are TGTGCCAGCAGTGCCCAGAGATGGGGCAATCAGCCCCAGCATTTT.

This CDR3 reads CASKTSLDSNQPQHF. Written as DNA, the CDR3 is TGTGCCAGCAAAACGAGTTTGGATAGCAATCAGCCCCAGCATTTT. The chain employs TRBV27 and TRBJ1-5; unclear D gene. The germline V gene has CDR1 MNHEY and CDR2 SMNVEV (reference sequence). Trimming shortened V by 7 bases and J by 0 bases, and 13 bases separated the two germline ends. The CDR3 runs 15 residues.

This clonotype was seen a handful of times. This chain connects TRBV12-3 or TRBV12-4 to TRBJ2-7, with D possibly matching TRBD2 (6 bases). V lost 4 bases, J lost 1 base, and 14 bases lay in between. The CDR3 spans 15 residues. CDR3 sequence reads: CASSWRGVQSYEQYF. In DNA form, the CDR3 reads TGTGCCAGCAGTTGGAGGGGAGTCCAGTCCTACGAGCAGTACTTC.

The J gene is TRBJ2-7, the V gene TRBV12-3 or TRBV12-4; D unclear. The CDR3 is 13 residues long. The V and J ends lost 1 base and 3 bases respectively, with 7 bases between them. The CDR3 region has the DNA TGTGCCAGCAGTTTAGTTCTGGGCTACGAGCAGTACTTC. Translation gives CASSLVLGYEQYF.

CDR3 sequence (DNA): TGTGCCAGCAGTTTCACGCGGGAGGGCCGGAATGAGCAGTTCTTC. This gives the protein CASSFTREGRNEQFF. This chain uses TRBV12-3 or TRBV12-4 with TRBJ2-1; 9 bases line up with TRBD2. After removal of 3 bases from V and 7 bases from J, the junction contained 7 bases not matched to a gene. The CDR3 spans 15 residues.